A selection of T cell receptor beta chains follows, all from one sample in a study of T-cell memory formation after mild COVID-19. Each CDR3 protein gets one entry after TCRdb re-called the 5' RACE reads with MiXCR. The data contain more than 250,000 distinct CDR3 sequences, 16% of them singletons. Sequenced material: PBMCs or a T cell subset sorted from them (not recorded which). The receptors were gathered from a man between 18 and 29 years old who had mild COVID-19 (a few samples of this study predate the infection). Cell type and time point are not known. CDR3s include the opening cysteine and the closing phenylalanine or tryptophan. A D gene is named only where the DNA matches it firmly. The size of a clone is reported for some rows only, either as once, few or many, or as a class for expanded clones.

D	size	V	J	DNA	CDR3
-	-	TRBV6-2/TRBV6-3	TRBJ2-5	TGTGCCAGCAGTTACGAGCGGATCCAAGAGACCCAGTACTTC	CASSYERIQETQYF
-	few	TRBV9	TRBJ2-2	TGTGCCAGCAGCGGCCCGGAGGGCACCGGGGAGCTGTTTTTT	CASSGPEGTGELFF
-	few	TRBV7-2	TRBJ2-4	TGTGCCAGCAGCCTCCGACAGAAAAACATTCAGTACTTC	CASSLRQKNIQYF
-	many	TRBV7-2	TRBJ1-1	TGTGCCAGCAGCTTATACAGTCCCGTGACTGAAGCTTTCTTT	CASSLYSPVTEAFF
-	few	TRBV6-5	TRBJ2-1	TGTGCCAGCAGCTACACGGGAACCCAGTTCTTC	CASSYTGTQFF
-	-	TRBV20-1	TRBJ1-6	TGCAGTGCTAGAGATTCAAGCGGGCCGGCAGGATTACCCCTCCACTTT	CSARDSSGPAGLPLHF
-	many	TRBV4-3	TRBJ2-1	TGCGCCAGCAGCCAGTTCAGCTCCTACAATGAGCAGTTCTTC	CASSQFSSYNEQFF
-	-	TRBV28	TRBJ1-2	TGTGCCAGCAGCGGACGGCCGAACTATGGCTACACCTTC	CASSGRPNYGYTF
-	few	TRBV10-1	TRBJ2-5	TGCGCCAGCAGTGAGGCGGGACAGCCCCAAGAGACCCAGTACTTC	CASSEAGQPQETQYF
-	few	TRBV11-2	TRBJ2-1	TGTGCCAGCAGCTTGGCGGGCCCTCGGGCCAATGAGCAGTTCTTC	CASSLAGPRANEQFF
-	-	TRBV6-5	TRBJ2-7	TGTGCCAGCAGTTACTCGAGAAGATACTCCTACGAGCAGTACTTC	CASSYSRRYSYEQYF
-	few	TRBV6-5	TRBJ2-5	TGTGCCAGCTCGAACTCGGGGACCCAGTACTTC	CASSNSGTQYF
TRBD1	few	TRBV7-9	TRBJ1-2	TGTGCCAGCAGCTACACAGGGGTAGGCCTCTATGGCTACACCTTC	CASSYTGVGLYGYTF
-	few	TRBV5-1	TRBJ2-2	TGCGCCAGCAGCGTCGACAGCCCCGCGAACACCGGGGAGCTGTTTTTT	CASSVDSPANTGELFF
TRBD1	few	TRBV5-1	TRBJ1-4	TGCGCCAGCAGCTTCGGGACAGATAATGAAAAACTGTTTTTT	CASSFGTDNEKLFF
-	-	TRBV6-5	TRBJ1-2	TGTGCCAGCAAGCAGAGAGGCTATGGCTACACCTTC	CASKQRGYGYTF
-	few	TRBV15	TRBJ2-2	TGTGCCACCAGTTCGACTAGTCCAGGGGAGCTGTTTTTT	CATSSTSPGELFF
TRBD1	few	TRBV20-1	TRBJ1-5	TGCAGTGCCCTCGAAGGGGGCGACAATCAGCCCCAGCATTTT	CSALEGGDNQPQHF
-	-	TRBV7-2	TRBJ1-5	TGTGCCAGCAGCCAGGGGTTCGGTCAGCCCCAGCATTTT	CASSQGFGQPQHF
TRBD2	many	TRBV9	TRBJ2-1	TGTGCCAGCAGCGCCGGACTAGAGCTGTACAATGAGCAGTTCTTC	CASSAGLELYNEQFF
-	many	TRBV5-1	TRBJ2-1	TGCGCCAGCAGCTTAGGGCGCCTCTCCTACAATGAGCAGTTCTTC	CASSLGRLSYNEQFF
-	-	TRBV29-1	TRBJ1-2	TGCAGCGTTCAGGGGTTTTTGTGGGGGCAAGGCTATGGCTACACCTTC	CSVQGFLWGQGYGYTF